This T cell receptor beta chain originates from a study of blood T cell repertoires in COVID-19. On the study more broadly: PBMCs, B-cell-depleted T cells, or T cells provided the cDNA or gDNA that made up the material.

Trimming stripped 6 bases from V and 1 base from J, with 9 bases between. The CDR3 has 13 residues. In the original analysis: Reference gene primer amplification in the assay estimated nucleated cell counts. The protocol was immunoSEQ multiplex PCR, while the TCRdb copy is restricted to in-frame clones and leaves out a portion. V and J calls and clone size follow that table, whereas D and trimming were derived from the DNA. The repertoire includes 260,000 or so clones, around 86% of them detected once, and around 16% sits in the top ten. Which cohort a participant joined came from the clinical history participants gave. Recovery meant two consecutive negative NP/OP PCR tests, professional clearance, or resolved symptoms.

The material sequenced was PBMCs or T cells enriched from blood (not recorded which). The chain recombines TRBV12-3 or TRBV12-4 with TRBJ2-5; D unclear. This clonotype was sampled from a man between 18 and 29 years old who had recovered from COVID-19. The CDR3 region is CASSRVVQETQYF. The CDR3 bases are TGTGCCAGCAGCCGGGTGGTCCAAGAGACCCAGTACTTC.